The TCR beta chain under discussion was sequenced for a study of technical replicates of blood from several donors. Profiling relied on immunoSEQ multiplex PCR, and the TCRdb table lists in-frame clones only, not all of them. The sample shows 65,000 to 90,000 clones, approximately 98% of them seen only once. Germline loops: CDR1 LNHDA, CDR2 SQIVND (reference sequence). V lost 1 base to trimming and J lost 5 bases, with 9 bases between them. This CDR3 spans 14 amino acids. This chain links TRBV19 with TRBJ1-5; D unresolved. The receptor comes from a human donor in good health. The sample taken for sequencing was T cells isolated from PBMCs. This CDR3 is CASSIAGIDQPQHF. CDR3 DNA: TGTGCCAGTAGTATAGCGGGGATCGATCAGCCCCAGCATTTT. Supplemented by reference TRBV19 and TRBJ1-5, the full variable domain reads DGGITQSPKYLFRKEGQNVTLSCEQNLNHDAMYWYRQDPGQGLRLIYYSQIVNDFQKGDIAEGYSVSREKKESFPLTVTSAQKNPTAFYLCASSIAGIDQPQHFGDGTRLSIL.